This T cell receptor (beta chain) was found in a study of Graves' ophthalmopathy and Graves' hyperthyroidism. The study's findings and limits: Using 13 signatures, a model distinguished ophthalmopathy from stable hyperthyroidism, reaching roughly 90% sensitivity and 81.08% specificity. Among expanded thyroid clonotypes above 0.001 frequency, most also occurred in blood.

Investigators amplified TCR beta CDR3 regions from RNA transcripts. First-round RT-PCR used HTBI primers; second-round multiplex PCR followed. TCRdb reprocessed the multiplex PCR reads via MiXCR and lists one record per CDR3 protein. Of roughly 380,000 distinct CDR3 sequences in the sample, 15% were seen once. This clonotype has at least ten counts. The antigen remains unidentified. CDR1 and CDR2 (germline): MNHEY, SVGEGT. Trimming at V came to 7 bases and at J to 2 bases, leaving 14 bases not matched to a gene. CDR3 size: 17 residues. Sequencing was carried out using peripheral blood. The receptor's source is a woman in her late teens or twenties with stable Graves' hyperthyroidism. The chain combines TRBV6-2 or TRBV6-3 with TRBJ2-7; 10 bases are a match to TRBD2. The CDR3 loop reads CASIKGKLAGSPYEQYF. Written as DNA, the CDR3 is TGTGCCAGCATTAAGGGGAAACTAGCGGGGTCCCCCTACGAGCAGTACTTC.